This TCR beta chain was sequenced for a study of neoadjuvant anti-PD-1 for oral cavity cancer. V was shortened by 3 bases and J by 6 bases, with 20 bases between the two germline ends. The CDR3 loop spans 16 amino acids. The germline CDR1 and CDR2 sequences are MGHRA and YSYEKL. Libraries were prepared by immunoSEQ multiplex PCR; TCRdb keeps only in-frame clonotypes and omits some of them. The profile shows about 9,200 clones, around three fifths of them singletons. Specified time point: after neoadjuvant nivolumab, at surgical resection. The sample in question was tumor tissue, obtained after nivolumab (anti-PD-1) treatment. The clonotype was recovered from a person aged 40-85 years with oral cavity squamous cell carcinoma. The rearrangement joins TRBV4-1 to TRBJ1-1, with D possibly matching TRBD1 (5 bases). CDR3 sequence (DNA): TGCGCCAGCAGCCACCCTGGGCTGGACAACGAAGCTGAAGCTTTCTTT. Translation: CASSHPGLDNEAEAFF.